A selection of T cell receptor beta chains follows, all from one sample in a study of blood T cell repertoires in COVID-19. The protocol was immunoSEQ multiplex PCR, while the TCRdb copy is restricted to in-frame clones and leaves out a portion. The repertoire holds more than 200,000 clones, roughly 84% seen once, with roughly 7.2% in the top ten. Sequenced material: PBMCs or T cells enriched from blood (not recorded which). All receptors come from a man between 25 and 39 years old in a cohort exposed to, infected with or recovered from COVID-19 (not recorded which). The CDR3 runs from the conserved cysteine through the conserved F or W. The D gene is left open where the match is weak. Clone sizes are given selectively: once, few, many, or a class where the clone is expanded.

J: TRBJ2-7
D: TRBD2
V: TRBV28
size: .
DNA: TGTGCCAGCAGTCCCCGAGGGCCGGGACTAGCGGACCGACGGGACTACGAGCAGTACTTC
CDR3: CASSPRGPGLADRRDYEQYF

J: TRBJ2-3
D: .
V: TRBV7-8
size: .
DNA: TGTGCCAGCAGCTTAGTAGGCGGGGTAGTAGATACGCAGTATTTT
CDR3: CASSLVGGVVDTQYF

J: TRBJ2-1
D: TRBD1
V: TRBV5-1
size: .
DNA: TGCGCCAGCAGCACACCCGGGACAGGTATCTTGGATGAGCAGTTCTTC
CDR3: CASSTPGTGILDEQFF

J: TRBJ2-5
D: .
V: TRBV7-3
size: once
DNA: TGTGCCAGCAGCTTCTCTTTATCAGAGACCCAGTACTTC
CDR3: CASSFSLSETQYF

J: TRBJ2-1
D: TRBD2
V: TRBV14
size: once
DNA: TGTGCCAGCAGCCAAGGTAGCGGGAGGGCAGACAATGAGCAGTTCTTC
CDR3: CASSQGSGRADNEQFF

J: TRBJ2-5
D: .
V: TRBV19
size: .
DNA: TGTGCCAGTAGTATCGCGGCGGGACAGGAGACCCAGTACTTC
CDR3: CASSIAAGQETQYF

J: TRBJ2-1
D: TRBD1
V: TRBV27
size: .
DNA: TGTGCCAGCAGCCGCGGACAGGGGGCTAATGAGCAGTTCTTC
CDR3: CASSRGQGANEQFF

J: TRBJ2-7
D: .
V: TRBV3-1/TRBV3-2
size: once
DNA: TGTGCCAGCAGCCAATCCGCCTACGAGCAGTACTTC
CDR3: CASSQSAYEQYF

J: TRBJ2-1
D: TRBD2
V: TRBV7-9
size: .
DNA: TGTGCCAGCAGCATTTGGTCTTTAACCGGACTAGCGGGGCCGAACTCCTACAATGAGCAGTTCTTC
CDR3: CASSIWSLTGLAGPNSYNEQFF

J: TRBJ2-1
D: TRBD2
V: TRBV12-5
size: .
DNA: TGTGCTAGTGGGCAATCAATGACTAGCGGGAGTCTGGGTGAGCAGTTCTTC
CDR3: CASGQSMTSGSLGEQFF

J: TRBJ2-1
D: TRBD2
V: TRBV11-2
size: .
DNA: TGTGCCAGCAGCTTTGGGGGTGCTAGCGGGAGGTACAATGAGCAGTTCTTC
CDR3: CASSFGGASGRYNEQFF

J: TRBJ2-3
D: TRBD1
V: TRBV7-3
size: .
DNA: TGTGCCAGCAGCACAGGGACAGTAGATACGCAGTATTTT
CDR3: CASSTGTVDTQYF

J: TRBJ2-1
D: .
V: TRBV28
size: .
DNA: TGTGCCAGCAGTTTCGGTGGGAGTGGTTTAAATGAGCAGTTCTTC
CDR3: CASSFGGSGLNEQFF

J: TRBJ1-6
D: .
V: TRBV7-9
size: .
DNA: TGTGCCAGCAGCCAGGCCCCCCAACGGAATTCACCCCTCCACTTT
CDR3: CASSQAPQRNSPLHF

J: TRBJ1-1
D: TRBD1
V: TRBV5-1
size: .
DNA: TGCGCCAGCAGCTGGGGACAGGGATCTAACACTGAAGCTTTCTTT
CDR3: CASSWGQGSNTEAFF

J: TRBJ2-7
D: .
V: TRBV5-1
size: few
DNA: TGCGCCAGCAGCTTGGGGACACAAACCTACGAGCAGTACTTC
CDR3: CASSLGTQTYEQYF

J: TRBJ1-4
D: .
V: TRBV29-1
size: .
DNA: TGCAGCGTTGAATTGGGGCAGGGCCGAGAAAAACTGTTTTTT
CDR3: CSVELGQGREKLFF

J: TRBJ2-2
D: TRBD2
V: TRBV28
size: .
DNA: TGTGCCAGCAGTTTTAATTTTCTAGCGGGACAACGGGACGGGGAGCTGTTTTTT
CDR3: CASSFNFLAGQRDGELFF

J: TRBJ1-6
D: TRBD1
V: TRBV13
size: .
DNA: TGTGCCAGCAGCTTAGGCCGCAGGGGGAATTCACCCCTCCACTTT
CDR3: CASSLGRRGNSPLHF

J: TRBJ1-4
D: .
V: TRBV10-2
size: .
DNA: TGCGCCAGCAGTGACGTCGAAAAACTGTTTTTT
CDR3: CASSDVEKLFF

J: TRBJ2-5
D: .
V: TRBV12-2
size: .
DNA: TGTGCAAGTCGTACTATAAGTAGCCAAGAGACCCAGTACTTC
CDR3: CASRTISSQETQYF

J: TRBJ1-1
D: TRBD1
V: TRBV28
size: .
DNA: TGTGCCAGCACTTTTCCCGGGACAGGGGCTTTCTTT
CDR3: CASTFPGTGAFF

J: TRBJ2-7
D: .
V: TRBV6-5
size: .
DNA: TGTGCCAGCAGCCCGGACAGAGCATTGTCCTACGAGCAGTACTTC
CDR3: CASSPDRALSYEQYF

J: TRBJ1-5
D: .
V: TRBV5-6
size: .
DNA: TGTGCCAGCAGCGCCCAGTGGCAGCCCCAGCATTTT
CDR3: CASSAQWQPQHF

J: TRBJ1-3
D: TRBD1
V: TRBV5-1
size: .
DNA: TGCGCCAGCAGCTTGGACAGGGGGCTTGGAAACACCATATATTTT
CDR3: CASSLDRGLGNTIYF

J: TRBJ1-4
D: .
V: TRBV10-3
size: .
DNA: TGTGCCATCACTGCTAGACTGAATGAAAAACTGTTTTTT
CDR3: CAITARLNEKLFF

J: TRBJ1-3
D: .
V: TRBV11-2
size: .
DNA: TGTGCCAGCAGCTTAGCCGGGGGAAACACCATATATTTT
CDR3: CASSLAGGNTIYF

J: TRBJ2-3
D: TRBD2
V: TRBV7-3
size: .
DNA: TGTGCCAGCAGCTCATCTAGCGGGAAGAACGCAGATACGCAGTATTTT
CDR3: CASSSSSGKNADTQYF

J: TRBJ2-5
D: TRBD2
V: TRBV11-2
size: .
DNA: TGTGCCAGCAGCTTAGGGGTAGCGGGAGAGGGAGAGACCCAGTACTTC
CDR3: CASSLGVAGEGETQYF

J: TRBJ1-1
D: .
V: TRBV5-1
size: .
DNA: TGCGCCAGCAGCTTTTTTCAAAACACTGAAGCTTTCTTT
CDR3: CASSFFQNTEAFF